The rows below give T cell receptor beta chains drawn from one sample of a study of blood T cell repertoires in COVID-19. Produced via immunoSEQ multiplex PCR; TCRdb's table is partial and in-frame only. The table lists 95,000 to 120,000 clones, more than 80% of them singletons. Sequencing input: peripheral blood. These TCRs come from a woman aged 45-65 years with acute or convalescent COVID-19. CDR3s include the opening cysteine and the closing phenylalanine or tryptophan. Fields, in order: D gene, J gene, V gene, clone size, CDR3 DNA, CDR3 protein. A D gene is named only where the DNA matches it firmly. The size of a clone is reported for some rows only, either as once, few or many, or as a class for expanded clones.

>TRBD2|TRBJ2-3|TRBV2|few
TGTGCCAGCAGTGACATCGCCGTGGGACTAGCGGACACAGATACGCAGTATTTT
CASSDIAVGLADTDTQYF
>NA|TRBJ2-1|TRBV3-1/TRBV3-2|once
TGTGCCAGCAGCCAAGAGGCTAGCTTCGGCAATGAGCAGTTCTTC
CASSQEASFGNEQFF
>NA|TRBJ2-7|TRBV6-1|NA
TGTGCCAGCAGTGAAACAGTCGGCTACGAGCAGTACTTC
CASSETVGYEQYF
>TRBD1|TRBJ1-3|TRBV15|NA
TGTGCCACCAGTAAGGGACAGGGAGGAAGAGGGGTCTCTGGAAACACCATATATTTT
CATSKGQGGRGVSGNTIYF
>NA|TRBJ1-2|TRBV6-5|NA
TGTGCCAGCGGATTGGACAGAATTAACTATGGCTACACCTTC
CASGLDRINYGYTF
>NA|TRBJ2-1|TRBV11-1|NA
TGTGCCAGCAGTCTAGACTACCTAACCCCCAATGAGCAGTTCTTC
CASSLDYLTPNEQFF
>NA|TRBJ1-1|TRBV9|NA
TGTGCCAGCAGCGTAAAGGCAGAGGGAACTGAAGCTTTCTTT
CASSVKAEGTEAFF
>TRBD1|TRBJ1-2|TRBV9|NA
TGTGCCAGCAGCGACGGGACAGGGACTAACTATGGCTACACCTTC
CASSDGTGTNYGYTF
>NA|TRBJ2-7|TRBV5-4|NA
TGTGCCAGCAGCACTTCCCAGGGAGGCTACGAGCAGTACTTC
CASSTSQGGYEQYF
>TRBD2|TRBJ2-2|TRBV7-2|NA
TGTGCCAGCAGCTTGGGGAGGGGCTCCGGGGAGCTGTTTTTT
CASSLGRGSGELFF
>TRBD2|TRBJ2-1|TRBV9|NA
TGTGCCAGCAGCGTAGTCTCAGCGGGACACAATGAGCAGTTCTTC
CASSVVSAGHNEQFF
>TRBD1|TRBJ2-7|TRBV6-5|once
TGTGCCAGCAGTCGCTTACAGGGGGCAACCTACGAGCAGTACTTC
CASSRLQGATYEQYF
>NA|TRBJ2-2|TRBV7-2|NA
TGTGCCAGCAGCAGAGATAACACCGGGGAGCTGTTTTTT
CASSRDNTGELFF
>TRBD1|TRBJ1-5|TRBV6-5|NA
TGTGCCAGCAGCCAGCAGGGGGGTGCTGCTCAGCCCCAGCATTTT
CASSQQGGAAQPQHF
>TRBD1|TRBJ1-2|TRBV28|NA
TGTGCCAGCAGCCTCAGGGGGCGCACGGACTATGGCTACACCTTC
CASSLRGRTDYGYTF
>NA|TRBJ2-4|TRBV19|few
TGTGCCAGTAGTACCCTCCCCAAAAACATTCAGTACTTC
CASSTLPKNIQYF
>NA|TRBJ1-6|TRBV13|NA
TGTGCCAGCAGCTTAGACCGGGTTAATTCACCCCTCCACTTT
CASSLDRVNSPLHF
>NA|TRBJ1-6|TRBV19|NA
TGTGCCAGTAGGTCTATTGAGAATAATTCACCCCTCCACTTT
CASRSIENNSPLHF
>TRBD1|TRBJ1-1|TRBV4-1|NA
TGCGCCAGTAAACAGGGGAGCGTCACTGAAGCTTTCTTT
CASKQGSVTEAFF
>NA|TRBJ2-1|TRBV5-4|NA
TGTGCCAGCAGCGGCGCTACGAGGGAGCAGTTCTTC
CASSGATREQFF
>TRBD1|TRBJ1-3|TRBV5-1|NA
TGCGCCAGCAGGAGGCGGGACAGTGGAAACACCATATATTTT
CASRRRDSGNTIYF
>TRBD2|TRBJ2-7|TRBV18|NA
TGTGCCAGCTCCCCCAGGGAGGGCTACGAGCAGTACTTC
CASSPREGYEQYF
>TRBD1|TRBJ2-2|TRBV24-1|NA
TGTGCCACCAGTGATCCTGACAGGGATCGGACCGGGGAGCTGTTTTTT
CATSDPDRDRTGELFF
>TRBD1|TRBJ2-1|TRBV25-1|NA
TGTGCCAGCAGCCCGACCGTCCGGGACAGGGAATTCGATGAGCAGTTCTTC
CASSPTVRDREFDEQFF
>TRBD1|TRBJ2-1|TRBV19|NA
TGTGCCAGTGCGCGACAGGGGTCCTACAATGAGCAGTTCTTC
CASARQGSYNEQFF
>NA|TRBJ2-3|TRBV7-9|NA
TGTGCCAGCAGCTTCTCAACAGGATACACAGATACGCAGTATTTT
CASSFSTGYTDTQYF
>NA|TRBJ1-3|TRBV28|NA
TGTGCCAGCGTTTCCTGGGCATCTGGAAACACCATATATTTT
CASVSWASGNTIYF
>NA|TRBJ2-1|TRBV6-2/TRBV6-3|NA
TGTGCCAGCAGTTATTATGGGTTCGGGGGTGAGCAGTTCTTC
CASSYYGFGGEQFF
>TRBD1|TRBJ1-1|TRBV24-1|NA
TGTGCCACCAGTGAAGGGACAGGGAGAACTGAAGCTTTCTTT
CATSEGTGRTEAFF
>NA|TRBJ1-1|TRBV6-6|NA
TGTGCCAGCAGTACCCCGGGACAACTGAACACTGAAGCTTTCTTT
CASSTPGQLNTEAFF
>NA|TRBJ1-2|TRBV30|NA
TGTGCCTGGAAGGACAGAAGTTATGGCTACACCTTC
CAWKDRSYGYTF
>TRBD1|TRBJ2-2|TRBV19|NA
TGTGCCGTTAGACAGGGGAGAGACACCGGGGAGCTGTTTTTT
CAVRQGRDTGELFF
>TRBD1|TRBJ2-1|TRBV2|NA
TGTGCCAGCAGTGATGGTTTCGGGACAGGGGTCGGAAATGAGCAGTTCTTC
CASSDGFGTGVGNEQFF
>NA|TRBJ2-1|TRBV20-1|once
TGCAGTGCTAGAGTCGGGGGAGAGCAGTTCTTC
CSARVGGEQFF
>NA|TRBJ1-4|TRBV5-4|few
TGTGCCAGCAGCCTTGGGCGAACTAATGAAAAACTGTTTTTT
CASSLGRTNEKLFF
>NA|TRBJ1-6|TRBV30|NA
TGTGCCTGGAGGACCCCGGGACAATATAATTCACCCCTCCACTTT
CAWRTPGQYNSPLHF
>NA|TRBJ1-2|TRBV30|once
TGTGCCTGGAGTGTAAGGGGGGGGAGCTACTATGGCTACACCTTC
CAWSVRGGSYYGYTF
>TRBD2|TRBJ2-1|TRBV4-3|NA
TGCGCCAGCAGCCAAGATCTTGGCGGGAGGGGGAATGAGCAGTTCTTC
CASSQDLGGRGNEQFF
>NA|TRBJ2-1|TRBV19|few
TGTGCCAGTAGTACCGGCTCGGGGAGCTCCTACAATGAGCAGTTCTTC
CASSTGSGSSYNEQFF
>NA|TRBJ1-6|TRBV19|NA
TGTGTCGACCAGCACAGTTCACCCCTCCACTTT
CVDQHSSPLHF
>TRBD1|TRBJ2-7|TRBV3-1/TRBV3-2|NA
TGTGCCAGCAGCCAAGGGGGACAGGGCTACGAGCAGTACTTC
CASSQGGQGYEQYF
>TRBD1|TRBJ2-1|TRBV30|NA
TGTGCCCGTAGCGGACAGGGGGTCCGGAATGAGCAGTTCTTC
CARSGQGVRNEQFF
>NA|TRBJ2-7|TRBV7-9|NA
TGTGCCAGCAGATCCGACAGGTTCGCCTCCTACGAGCAGTACTTC
CASRSDRFASYEQYF
>TRBD2|TRBJ2-1|TRBV19|NA
TGTGCCAGTAGTATTTGGGCGGGAGGGTCCTACAATGAGCAGTTCTTC
CASSIWAGGSYNEQFF
>NA|TRBJ2-3|TRBV12-2|NA
TGTGCAAGTCGCTTAATGTGTCTCTGCGAGGGTATTAGCACAGATACGCAGTATTTT
CASRLMCLCEGISTDTQYF
>TRBD2|TRBJ2-2|TRBV24-1|NA
TGTGCCACCAGTGATTTTAGCGGGGGGGCCGCCGGGGAGCTGTTTTTT
CATSDFSGGAAGELFF
>TRBD1|TRBJ2-3|TRBV27|NA
TGTGCCAGCAGTTCTTGGACAGGGGCCTGGAGCACAGATACGCAGTATTTT
CASSSWTGAWSTDTQYF
>TRBD1|TRBJ2-1|TRBV24-1|NA
TGTGCCACCAGTCCTCAGGACAGGGGAGGGAATGAGCAGTTCTTC
CATSPQDRGGNEQFF
>TRBD1|TRBJ1-2|TRBV7-2|NA
TGTGCCAGCAGCTCCAGTGGGACAGGCTTCTATGGCTACACCTTC
CASSSSGTGFYGYTF
>NA|TRBJ1-2|TRBV28|NA
TGTGCCAGCGCCCCCCCGGGGAACTATGGCTACACCTTC
CASAPPGNYGYTF
>TRBD1|TRBJ1-2|TRBV3-1/TRBV3-2|NA
TGTGCCAGCAGCCCTGGCGTTGGACAGGTCTATGGCTACACCTTC
CASSPGVGQVYGYTF
>TRBD1|TRBJ1-5|TRBV7-2|NA
TGTGCCACCTCGGACAGGGCCATTACTGATCAGCCCCAGCATTTT
CATSDRAITDQPQHF
>NA|TRBJ2-7|TRBV12-5|NA
TGTGCTAGTGGTTTTGGGCTTGTGGGGCAGTACTCCTACGAGCAGTACTTC
CASGFGLVGQYSYEQYF
>TRBD1|TRBJ2-3|TRBV30|NA
TGTGCCTGGAGTATAGGACAGGGGGCTGCAGATACGCAGTATTTT
CAWSIGQGAADTQYF